This note documents a single T cell receptor (beta chain) sequence. Its antigen is undetermined. The CDR3 contains 13 residues. The J segment lost 8 bases and the V segment lost 6 bases, leaving 8 bases of the junction unmatched. Germline CDR1 reads LNHDA; CDR2 reads SQIVND (reference sequence). This entry is derived from a study of PD-1 blockade in classical Hodgkin lymphoma. Whole-study context: It was nivolumab at 3 mg/kg, given intravenously every 2 weeks, that patients received. General study findings and limits: In newly diagnosed patients, baseline TCR diversity was reportedly below that of healthy donors. Researchers reported that CD4+ TCR diversity, though not CD8+, rose significantly by C4D1.

Following autologous stem cell transplantation, relapse occurred in every patient, and exposure to brentuximab vedotin varied. Classification of best responses gave complete response, partial response or progressive disease. The assay was immunoSEQ multiplex PCR, and TCRdb's table has in-frame clones only and misses some. The table lists 30,000 or so clones, approximately 70% of them singletons. Here the sequenced sample was peripheral blood mononuclear cells (PBMCs), taken before the second cycle of nivolumab. The V call is TRBV19, the J call TRBJ1-2; TRBD1 aligns across 8 bases. The TCR sequence derives from a human donor with classical Hodgkin lymphoma. The CDR3 coding sequence is TGTGCCAGTAGGGGACAGGCCTCCTGGGGCTACACCTTC. It codes for CASRGQASWGYTF.